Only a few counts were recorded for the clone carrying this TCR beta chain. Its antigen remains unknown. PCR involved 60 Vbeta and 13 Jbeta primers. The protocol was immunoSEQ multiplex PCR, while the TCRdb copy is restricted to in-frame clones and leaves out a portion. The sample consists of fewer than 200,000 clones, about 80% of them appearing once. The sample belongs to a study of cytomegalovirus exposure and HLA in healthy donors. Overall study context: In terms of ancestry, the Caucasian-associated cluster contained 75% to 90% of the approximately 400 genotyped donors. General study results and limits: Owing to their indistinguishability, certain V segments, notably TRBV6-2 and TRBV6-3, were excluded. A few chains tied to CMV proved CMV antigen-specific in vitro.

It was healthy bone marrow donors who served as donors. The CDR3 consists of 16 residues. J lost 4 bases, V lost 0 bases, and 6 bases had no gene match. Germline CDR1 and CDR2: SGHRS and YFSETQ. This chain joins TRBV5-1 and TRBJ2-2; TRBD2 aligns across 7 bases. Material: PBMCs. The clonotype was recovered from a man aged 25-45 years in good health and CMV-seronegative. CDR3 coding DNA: TGCGCCAGCAGCTTGGGGACTAGTGGCCGCACCGGGGAGCTGTTTTTT. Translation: CASSLGTSGRTGELFF.